A selection of T cell receptor beta chains follows, all from one sample in a study of blood T cell repertoires in COVID-19. Method: immunoSEQ multiplex PCR; TCRdb's copy keeps in-frame clones and lacks some. The sample has 30,000 to 45,000 clones; almost 90% are singletons. Input material: peripheral blood. The source of these receptors is a man in his 70s with acute or convalescent COVID-19. Both conserved end residues are part of each CDR3. D genes are given only for firm matches. A row's size may be missing; if present it is once, few, many or a size class.

abundance	v_gene	d_gene	j_gene	CDR3nt	CDR3aa
.	TRBV6-1	.	TRBJ2-7	TGTGCCAGCAGTGGGGGGAGGCTTTTATTAGACCCCGAGCAGTACTTC	CASSGGRLLLDPEQYF
.	TRBV11-2	.	TRBJ1-6	TGTGCCAGCAGCTTACGTACAGGGATTTCACCCCTCCACTTT	CASSLRTGISPLHF
.	TRBV7-9	.	TRBJ2-3	TGTGCCAGCAGCGCCCAGGGGTTTCAGCGCACAGATACGCAGTATTTT	CASSAQGFQRTDTQYF
.	TRBV7-2	TRBD1	TRBJ2-7	TGTGCCAGCAGCCTGGCGGGGCAGGGGGCGACCTACGAGCAGTACTTC	CASSLAGQGATYEQYF
.	TRBV28	TRBD1	TRBJ1-1	TGTGCCAGCAGTCCAGGACAGGTCCAGCACACTGAAGCTTTCTTT	CASSPGQVQHTEAFF
.	TRBV19	TRBD1	TRBJ2-5	TGTGCCAGTAGTAAAAGACAGGGGGCAACCCAGTACTTC	CASSKRQGATQYF
.	TRBV6-5	TRBD1	TRBJ1-2	TGTGCCAGCAGTTCCCTAACAGGGGATAGGGGCTACACCTTC	CASSSLTGDRGYTF
.	TRBV12-3/TRBV12-4	.	TRBJ2-7	TGTGCCAGCAGTGAGGGCCCCTCCTACGAGCAGTACTTC	CASSEGPSYEQYF
.	TRBV15	TRBD2	TRBJ2-1	TGTGCCACCAGCAGAGAATCGGGTAGCGGGAGGGCACATGAGCAGTTCTTC	CATSRESGSGRAHEQFF
.	TRBV4-3	TRBD1	TRBJ1-4	TGCGCCAGCAGCCATGCTACAGGGGGCGATGAAAAACTGTTTTTT	CASSHATGGDEKLFF
.	TRBV5-1	TRBD1	TRBJ1-1	TGCGCCAGCAGGATGGGACAGCAGAACACTGAAGCTTTCTTT	CASRMGQQNTEAFF
once	TRBV30	TRBD2	TRBJ2-6	TGTGCCTGGACCACTAGCGGAGGGATCTCTGGGGCCAACGTCCTGACTTTC	CAWTTSGGISGANVLTF
.	TRBV29-1	.	TRBJ2-1	TGCAGCGTTGAACGTATCCCAGGGATTTCGGATGAGCAGTTCTTC	CSVERIPGISDEQFF
.	TRBV28	TRBD1	TRBJ1-5	TGTGCCAGCAGTTTAGGGGACAGCGACCAGCATTTT	CASSLGDSDQHF
.	TRBV6-5	TRBD2	TRBJ2-5	TGTGCCAGCAGAGCGGGAGAAGAGACCCAGTACTTC	CASRAGEETQYF
once	TRBV27	.	TRBJ2-7	TGTGCCAGCAGATCCGGGGGTTACGAGCAGTACTTC	CASRSGGYEQYF
.	TRBV6-5	.	TRBJ2-7	TGTGCCAGCATGTTGCAGGACTACCCGGGCTACGAGCAGTACTTC	CASMLQDYPGYEQYF
.	TRBV19	TRBD2	TRBJ2-7	TGTGCCAGTAGCCGGACTAGCGGAACCTACGAGCAGTACTTC	CASSRTSGTYEQYF
.	TRBV28	TRBD1	TRBJ2-1	TGTGCCAGCAGTTCGGGACAGGGTCGTGTGGATGAGCAGTTCTTC	CASSSGQGRVDEQFF
.	TRBV7-8	.	TRBJ1-2	TGTGCCAGCAGCTTAGAGGGGAACGTCGGCTATGGCTACACCTTC	CASSLEGNVGYGYTF
.	TRBV28	.	TRBJ2-7	TGTGCCAGCAGTTTATCGGGGATGGGGGGATTGGGCTACGAGCAGTACTTC	CASSLSGMGGLGYEQYF
.	TRBV7-7	.	TRBJ2-7	TGTGCTAGCAGCCCCTCTTACGGTAGCGGTTACGAGCAGTACTTC	CASSPSYGSGYEQYF
.	TRBV9	.	TRBJ1-3	TGTGCCAGCAGCGTATCTCTCCCTGGAAACACCATATATTTT	CASSVSLPGNTIYF
.	TRBV14	.	TRBJ1-2	TGTGCCAGCAGCCAAGGCACACAGACACACTATGGCTACACCTTC	CASSQGTQTHYGYTF
.	TRBV7-8	TRBD2	TRBJ2-2	TGTGCCAGCAACCCAAGTTGGATAGCGGGAGTGGACACCGGGGAGCTGTTTTTT	CASNPSWIAGVDTGELFF
.	TRBV6-2/TRBV6-3	TRBD1	TRBJ2-1	TGTGCCAGCAGTTACGACAGGGCGTCCTACAATGAGCAGTTCTTC	CASSYDRASYNEQFF
.	TRBV7-2	.	TRBJ2-7	TGTGCCAGCAGCTTAGGCATCCAGGTAATCGAGCAGTACTTC	CASSLGIQVIEQYF
.	TRBV6-1	TRBD1	TRBJ1-2	TGTGCCAGCAGTGAGACAGGGGCTGTAGGTGGCTACACCTTC	CASSETGAVGGYTF
.	TRBV7-2	.	TRBJ2-2	TGTGCCAGCAGCTATGGAGGGGCCGGCGGGGAGCTGTTTTTT	CASSYGGAGGELFF
.	TRBV2	.	TRBJ1-2	TGTGCCAGCCGGAGAGGGGGAAGGGGAGGCTACACCTTC	CASRRGGRGGYTF
.	TRBV6-2/TRBV6-3	.	TRBJ2-7	TGTGCCAGCAGTACATCCTACGAGCAGTACTTC	CASSTSYEQYF
.	TRBV24-1	.	TRBJ2-5	TGTGCCACCTCAATTGGGCAGGGTGAGACCCAGTACTTC	CATSIGQGETQYF
.	TRBV6-1	TRBD2	TRBJ2-3	TGTGCCAGCAGTGGGGTTTTGGGGACTACTAGCACAGATACGCAGTATTTT	CASSGVLGTTSTDTQYF
.	TRBV29-1	TRBD2	TRBJ2-3	TGCAGCGTAGATCTAGCGGGAGGGTCGGATACGCAGTATTTT	CSVDLAGGSDTQYF
.	TRBV12-3/TRBV12-4	.	TRBJ2-7	TGTGCCAGCAGTCCCGGACGCGGGTGGGAGCAGTACTTC	CASSPGRGWEQYF
few	TRBV28	TRBD1	TRBJ2-1	TGTGCCAGCAGTTGGACAGGGAAGTTGAGGAATGAGCAGTTCTTC	CASSWTGKLRNEQFF
.	TRBV5-1	.	TRBJ1-1	TGCGCCAGCAGCTGGATACCAAGTGGAAGCGACACTGAAGCTTTCTTT	CASSWIPSGSDTEAFF
.	TRBV5-1	.	TRBJ2-1	TGCGCCAGCAGCTTGGCCTCCGGGACGGGACTTAATGAGCAGTTCTTC	CASSLASGTGLNEQFF
.	TRBV9	.	TRBJ1-6	TGTGCCAGCAGCGTAGGAACAGGAGAGAATTCACCCCTCCACTTT	CASSVGTGENSPLHF
.	TRBV7-9	TRBD1	TRBJ1-5	TGTGCCAGCAGCCAGGACAGGTGGAATCAGCCCCAGCATTTT	CASSQDRWNQPQHF
few	TRBV4-2	.	TRBJ1-6	TGTGCCAGCAGCCTTCAGCCGGGACACGATAATTCACCCCTCCACTTT	CASSLQPGHDNSPLHF
.	TRBV21-1	.	TRBJ2-5	TGTGCCAGCAGCAAAGCGGGTCAGAAACCTAGCGGGAATTCTGGAGAGACCCAGTACTTC	CASSKAGQKPSGNSGETQYF
.	TRBV27	.	TRBJ2-7	TGTGCCAGCAGTTTATCTCGAATGAGGACTGCTCACGGCGAGCAGTACTTC	CASSLSRMRTAHGEQYF
.	TRBV6-5	TRBD1	TRBJ1-1	TGTGCCAGCAGTTACTCCAGGACAGGAGAGACTGAAGCTTTCTTT	CASSYSRTGETEAFF
.	TRBV7-2	TRBD2	TRBJ2-3	TGTGCCAGCACCTTTAGCGGGAGAGAAGATACGCAGTATTTT	CASTFSGREDTQYF
.	TRBV6-2/TRBV6-3	.	TRBJ1-5	TGTGCCAGCAGTTATACACAAGATCAGCCCCAGCATTTT	CASSYTQDQPQHF
.	TRBV5-1	.	TRBJ1-5	TGCGCCAGCAGCTCCGGGAGAGGGCAGCCCCAGCATTTT	CASSSGRGQPQHF
.	TRBV18	TRBD1	TRBJ1-4	TGTGCCAGCTCACTCGGGACAGCCTATGGTGAAAAACTGTTTTTT	CASSLGTAYGEKLFF
.	TRBV18	TRBD1	TRBJ1-1	TGTGCCAGCTCAACGACAGGGGGCCATAACACTGAAGCTTTCTTT	CASSTTGGHNTEAFF
.	TRBV5-1	TRBD2	TRBJ2-7	TGCGCCAGCAGAATGACTAGCGGGTCTCGCGAGCAGTACTTC	CASRMTSGSREQYF
.	TRBV3-1/TRBV3-2	TRBD2	TRBJ2-1	TGTGCCAGCAGCCCTACGTTAGCGGGAGGGATTAGCAATGAGCAGTTCTTC	CASSPTLAGGISNEQFF
.	TRBV4-3	TRBD1	TRBJ2-7	TGCGCCAGCAGCCAAGGGGGACAGGGGTGGTACGAGCAGTACTTC	CASSQGGQGWYEQYF
.	TRBV24-1	.	TRBJ1-1	TGTGCCACCAGTGATCCGGGGAACACTGAAGCTTTCTTT	CATSDPGNTEAFF
.	TRBV6-5	.	TRBJ2-3	TGTGCCAGCAGTTATGGCCGCACAGTCACAGATACGCAGTATTTT	CASSYGRTVTDTQYF